Presented here are 5 T cell receptor beta chains from one specimen sequenced in a study of blood T cell repertoires in COVID-19. Clones were read by immunoSEQ multiplex PCR, and TCRdb kept only the in-frame ones, dropping some. The sample holds roughly 100,000 clones; 70% to 90% are singletons and the top ten take about 4%. The sequencing sample was made of peripheral blood. Receptor source: a woman aged 55-70 years with acute or convalescent COVID-19.

The V call is TRBV25-1, the J call TRBJ2-1; D may be TRBD2 (5 bases). The CDR3 sequence is 13 residues long. V shed 0 bases and J shed 12 bases, with 12 bases lying between them. Germline V gene data show CDR1 as MGHDK and CDR2 as SYGVNS. Here the CDR3 DNA reads TGTGCCAGCAGTGAATATCCGGGGAGCGGGCAGTTCTTC. Translated: CASSEYPGSGQFF. Complete variable domain (other parts from reference TRBV25-1 and TRBJ2-1): EADIYQTPRYLVIGTGKKITLECSQTMGHDKMYWYQQDPGMELHLIHYSYGVNSTEKGDLSSESTVSRIRTEHFPLTLESARPSHTSQYLCASSEYPGSGQFFGPGTRLTVL.

The genes are TRBV7-9 and TRBJ2-2, with 13 bases matching TRBD2. Germline assignment: CDR1 SEHNR and CDR2 FQNEAQ (reference sequence). Losses at the gene ends were 5 bases for V and 5 bases for J; bases not matched to a gene: 5. This CDR3 spans 16 amino acids. CDR3 in amino acids: CASSPLAGGPTGELFF. The CDR3 region has the DNA TGTGCCAGCAGCCCACTAGCGGGAGGGCCTACCGGGGAGCTGTTTTTT.

The chain joins TRBV5-5 to TRBJ1-2; D gene uncertain. V lost 0 bases, J lost 0 bases, and 6 bases lay in between. The length of the CDR3 is 14 residues. The germline CDR1 and CDR2 sequences are SGHKS and YYEKEE (reference sequence). Written as DNA, the CDR3 is TGTGCCAGCAGCTTGGACGGTTCTAACTATGGCTACACCTTC. This translates into CASSLDGSNYGYTF. Full variable domain (missing parts from reference TRBV5-5 and TRBJ1-2): DAGVTQSPTHLIKTRGQQVTLRCSPISGHKSVSWYQQVLGQGPQFIFQYYEKEERGRGNFPDRFSARQFPNYSSELNVNALLLGDSALYLCASSLDGSNYGYTFGSGTRLTVV.

The chain links TRBV2 to TRBJ2-1; 7 bases map to TRBD2. With 10 bases clipped from V and 9 bases from J, the junction kept 15 bases outside the gene matches. The CDR3 totals 14 residues. Germline V gene data show CDR1 as SNHLY and CDR2 as FYNNEI. This chain's CDR3 is CAIKERDGMSEQFF. CDR3 bases: TGTGCCATCAAGGAGCGGGATGGTATGAGTGAGCAGTTCTTC.

V gene TRBV13 combines with J gene TRBJ1-4; D unresolved. The CDR3 sequence is 12 residues long. Germline CDR1 PRHDT, CDR2 FYEKMQ (reference sequence). Trimming pared 6 bases from V and 3 bases from J, leaving 5 bases between. CDR3 protein: CASSFANEKLFF. CDR3 sequence (DNA): TGTGCCAGCAGTTTCGCTAATGAAAAACTGTTTTTT.